A single sample is the source of the 17 T cell receptor beta chains below, sequenced in a study of yellow fever vaccine responses in identical twins. TCRdb used MiXCR to reprocess the RT-PCR reads, holding one entry per CDR3 protein. In the table there are fewer than 9,500 distinct CDR3 sequences, 75% to 90% of which are singletons. The specimen was T cells from blood (PBMCs), unsorted or a sorted subset (not recorded which), collected before or after yellow fever vaccination (not recorded which). The source of these receptors is a woman between 18 and 29 years old who received the yellow fever vaccine.

This clonotype is a singleton in its sample. This chain joins TRBV12-3 or TRBV12-4 and TRBJ2-3; 10 positions match TRBD1. V gave up 1 base and J gave up 3 bases; unmatched junction bases: 1. CDR3 size: 15 residues. The CDR3 coding sequence is TGTGCCAGCAGTTTAGTGGGACAGGGGACAGATACGCAGTATTTT. Translation gives CASSLVGQGTDTQYF.

The V call is TRBV18, the J call TRBJ1-3, with D maybe TRBD1 (5 bases). The germline gives CDR1 KGHSH, CDR2 LQKENI. Trimming shortened V by 4 bases and J by 4 bases, and 20 bases separated the two germline ends. This CDR3 is built from 17 residues. The CDR3 DNA is TGTGCCAGCTCACTTGAACAGGCCGGATTACGCGGAAACACCATATATTTT. It is translated as CASSLEQAGLRGNTIYF.

This clonotype was counted a single time. This chain connects TRBV2 to TRBJ2-1; TRBD2 agrees at 10 bases. The junction had 6 bases not matched to a gene; V was cut back by 3 bases and J by 7 bases. Per germline, CDR1 SNHLY and CDR2 FYNNEI. CDR3 length equals 15 residues. The CDR3 reads CASSDQAGGLNEQFF. The DNA of the CDR3 is TGTGCCAGCAGTGACCAAGCGGGAGGGCTAAATGAGCAGTTCTTC.

This clonotype has only one observation. CDR3 in amino acids: CASSAGRGNIQYF. Here the CDR3 DNA reads TGTGCCAGCAGTGCGGGCAGGGGGAACATTCAGTACTTC. J is TRBJ2-4 and V is TRBV2; 7 positions match TRBD1. Germline trimming cut 4 bases from V and 7 bases from J; bases unmatched to any gene: 4. CDR3 length equals 13 residues. Germline loops: CDR1 SNHLY, CDR2 FYNNEI.

CDR3 sequence: CASSLRIATNEKLFF. The CDR3 nucleotides are TGTGCCAGTAGTTTGCGTATAGCAACTAATGAAAAACTGTTTTTT. This chain links TRBV19 with TRBJ1-4, with D unresolved. The CDR3 loop spans 15 amino acids. Looked up from germline, CDR1 is LNHDA and CDR2 is SQIVND (reference sequence). V gave up 5 bases and J gave up 0 bases, with 10 bases separating them.

J is TRBJ2-7 and V is TRBV10-3; TRBD1 agrees at 9 bases. CDR1 is ENHRY and CDR2 is SYGVKD in the germline V gene. V was pared by 1 base and J by 4 bases, with 8 bases of the junction left unmatched. This CDR3 region has 16 residues. The CDR3 here is CAISELNRDRVYEQYF. DNA for the CDR3: TGTGCCATCAGTGAGTTGAATCGGGACAGGGTATACGAGCAGTACTTC.

CDR3 sequence reads: CASRAGQGGTYEQYF. CDR3 bases: TGTGCCAGCAGGGCGGGACAGGGAGGCACCTACGAGCAGTACTTC. The rearrangement links TRBV2 to TRBJ2-7; 9 bases match TRBD1. J gave up 2 bases and V 6 bases, and 8 bases lay outside the gene matches. Germline CDR1 is SNHLY and CDR2 is FYNNEI. The CDR3 totals 15 residues.

The chain is built from TRBV20-1 and TRBJ2-1, with D possibly being TRBD2 (5 bases). Germline V gives CDR1 DFQATT, CDR2 SNEGSKA (reference sequence). This CDR3 is built from 15 residues. The CDR3 DNA reads as TGCAGCGCACCGCCGACGGGGTTACTCGGGAATGAGCAGTTCTTC. Its protein product is CSAPPTGLLGNEQFF.

The CDR3 DNA follows: TGTGCCAGCAGTGAGACTAGCGGGGGGCCAGCCTACAATGAGCAGTTCTTC. As protein: CASSETSGGPAYNEQFF. The J gene is TRBJ2-1, the V gene TRBV2; 13 bases agree with TRBD2. The CDR3 length is 17 residues. CDR1 and CDR2 (germline): SNHLY, FYNNEI. The ends lost 3 bases at V and 2 bases at J; junction bases unmatched: 4.

This clonotype was counted a single time. The CDR3 protein is CSVTSGRNYEQYF. The CDR3 region has the DNA TGCAGCGTAACTAGCGGGAGGAACTACGAGCAGTACTTC. The gene calls are TRBV29-1 and TRBJ2-7; TRBD2 matches 12 bases. Trimming removed 6 bases from V and 3 bases from J; junction bases left unmatched: 3. Germline values: CDR1 SQVTM, CDR2 ANQGSEA. The CDR3 loop spans 13 amino acids.

The J gene is TRBJ2-7, the V gene TRBV6-5, with 7 bases fitting TRBD1. CDR3 length equals 15 residues. Per germline, CDR1 MNHEY and CDR2 SVGAGI. The J segment lost 2 bases and the V segment lost 6 bases, leaving 10 bases of the junction unmatched. CDR3 region: CASRLHATGTYEQYF. In nucleotides, the CDR3 is TGTGCCAGCAGATTACACGCGACAGGGACCTACGAGCAGTACTTC.

The V call is TRBV18, the J call TRBJ1-2; a possible D gene is TRBD1 (6 bases). CDR1 and CDR2 (germline): KGHSH, LQKENI. The V gene lost 4 bases and the J gene lost 1 base, with 13 bases spanning the gap. This CDR3 spans 15 amino acids. The CDR3, as DNA: TGTGCCAGCTCACTTTATATGGACAGTAACTATGGCTACACCTTC. Protein product: CASSLYMDSNYGYTF.

This chain joins TRBV4-1 and TRBJ2-2; no firm D call. V gave up 4 bases and J gave up 7 bases, with 4 bases separating them. CDR1 MGHRA and CDR2 YSYEKL come from the germline V gene. The CDR3 spans 11 residues. The CDR3 reads CASSLNGELFF. In DNA, the CDR3 is TGCGCCAGCAGCCTTAACGGGGAGCTGTTTTTT.

This rearrangement joins TRBV9 to TRBJ2-1; D is ambiguous. Germline CDR1 reads SGDLS; CDR2 reads YYNGEE. Trimming removed 0 bases from V and 1 base from J, with 14 bases in between. CDR3 length equals 17 residues. The CDR3 DNA is TGTGCCAGCAGCGTAGAAGGACGACCGAGTTCCTACAATGAGCAGTTCTTC. Its translation is CASSVEGRPSSYNEQFF.

This clonotype was seen more than once but under ten times. This rearrangement joins TRBV20-1 to TRBJ1-3; possible D gene TRBD1, 6 bases. V was trimmed by 6 bases and J by 3 bases, leaving 12 bases between them. The CDR3 has 13 residues. Germline loops: CDR1 DFQATT, CDR2 SNEGSKA (reference sequence). The CDR3 region has the DNA TGCAGTGCCCTGGGACACAGTGGAAACACCATATATTTT. This encodes CSALGHSGNTIYF.

The chain recombines TRBV12-3 or TRBV12-4 with TRBJ2-3; 13 nucleotides line up with TRBD2. CDR3 length: 17 amino acids. The V gene end was trimmed by 4 bases and the J gene end by 5 bases; junction bases not matched to a gene: 9. The CDR3 sequence: CASSSGTSGKWGDTQYF. Here the CDR3 DNA reads TGTGCCAGCAGTTCAGGGACTAGCGGGAAGTGGGGAGATACGCAGTATTTT.

Only one count was recorded for this clonotype. This rearrangement joins TRBV4-1 to TRBJ1-2; 8 bases map to TRBD1. J lost 4 bases, V lost 2 bases, and 9 bases had no gene match. Looked up from germline, CDR1 is MGHRA and CDR2 is YSYEKL. This CDR3 contains 16 residues. CDR3 in amino acids: CASSQKRTGTGYGYTF. The CDR3 DNA follows: TGCGCCAGCAGCCAAAAAAGGACAGGGACGGGCTATGGCTACACCTTC.